This T cell receptor (beta chain) comes out of a study of T cell changes during pregnancy in multiple sclerosis. Assay: immunoSEQ multiplex PCR; the TCRdb copy retains only in-frame clones and omits some. Of 15,000 or so clones detected, approximately 86% appear once; the ten largest clones hold around 19%. V dropped 3 bases and J dropped 0 bases, with 21 bases sitting between them. CDR3 length: 18 residues. In germline, CDR1 is MNHNS, CDR2 SASEGT. The sequencing here drew on CD8+ T cells from peripheral blood mononuclear cells, taken in the first trimester of pregnancy. The sequence was collected from a female donor with multiple sclerosis, enrolled in a pregnancy study. The chain is built from TRBV6-1 and TRBJ2-7, with D possibly being TRBD1 (5 bases). The CDR3 region has the DNA TGTGCCAGCAGTGACGAGACAGCCCGCCATACTTTCTCCTACGAGCAGTACTTC. This gives the protein CASSDETARHTFSYEQYF.